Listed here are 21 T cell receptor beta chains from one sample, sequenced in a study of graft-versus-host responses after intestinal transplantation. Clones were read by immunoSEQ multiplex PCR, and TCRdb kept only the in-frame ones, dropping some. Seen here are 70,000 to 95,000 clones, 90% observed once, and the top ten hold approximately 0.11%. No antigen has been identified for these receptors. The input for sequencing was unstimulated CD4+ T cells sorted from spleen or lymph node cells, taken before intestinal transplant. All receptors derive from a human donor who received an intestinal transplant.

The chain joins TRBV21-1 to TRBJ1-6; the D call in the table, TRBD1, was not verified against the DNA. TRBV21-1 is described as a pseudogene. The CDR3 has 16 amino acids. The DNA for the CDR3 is TGTGCCAGCAGCCCCCCCCTGACAGGGGGCAATTCACCCCTCCACTTT. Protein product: CASSPPLTGGNSPLHF.

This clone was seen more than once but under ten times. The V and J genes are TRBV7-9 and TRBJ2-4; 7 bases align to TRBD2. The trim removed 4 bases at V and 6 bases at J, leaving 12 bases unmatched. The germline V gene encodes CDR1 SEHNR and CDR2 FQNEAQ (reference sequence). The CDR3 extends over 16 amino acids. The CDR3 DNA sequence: TGTGCCAGCAGCTCCATTCGCCCGGGGGGTGGAAACATTCAGTACTTC. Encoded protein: CASSSIRPGGGNIQYF.

This chain's CDR3 is CASSFLAGGGTGELFF. CDR3 bases: TGCGCCAGCAGCTTCCTAGCGGGGGGAGGCACCGGGGAGCTGTTTTTT. The rearrangement joins TRBV5-1 to TRBJ2-2; the match to TRBD2 covers 11 bases. V shed 2 bases and J 4 bases; nucleotides not matched to a gene: 4. Germline V gene sequence: CDR1 SGHRS, CDR2 YFSETQ. There are 16 residues in the CDR3.

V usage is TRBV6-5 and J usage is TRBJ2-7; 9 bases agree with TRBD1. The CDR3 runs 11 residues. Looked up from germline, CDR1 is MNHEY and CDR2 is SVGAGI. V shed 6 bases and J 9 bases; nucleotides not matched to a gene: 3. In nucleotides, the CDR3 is TGTGCCAGCAGGACAGGGGGGCGGCAGTACTTC. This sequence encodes CASRTGGRQYF.

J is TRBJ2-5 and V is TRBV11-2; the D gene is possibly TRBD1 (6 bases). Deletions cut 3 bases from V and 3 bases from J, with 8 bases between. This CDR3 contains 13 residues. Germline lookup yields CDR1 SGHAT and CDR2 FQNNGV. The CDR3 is CASSLSGEETQYF. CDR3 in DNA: TGTGCCAGCAGCTTGTCAGGGGAAGAGACCCAGTACTTC. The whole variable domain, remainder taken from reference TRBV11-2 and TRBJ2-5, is EAGVAQSPRYKIIEKRQSVAFWCNPISGHATLYWYQQILGQGPKLLIQFQNNGVVDDSQLPKDRFSAERLKGVDSTLKIQPAKLEDSAVYLCASSLSGEETQYFGPGTRLLVL.

CDR3 sequence (DNA): TGTGCCAGCAGTTACTCGAACCCTGGAGGGAACCAGCCCCAGCATTTT. It yields the protein CASSYSNPGGNQPQHF. The chain couples TRBV6-5 to TRBJ1-5, with D uncertain. V was shortened by 0 bases and J by 7 bases, with 16 bases between the two germline ends. The V gene's germline CDR1 is MNHEY and CDR2 SVGAGI. The CDR3 spans 16 residues.

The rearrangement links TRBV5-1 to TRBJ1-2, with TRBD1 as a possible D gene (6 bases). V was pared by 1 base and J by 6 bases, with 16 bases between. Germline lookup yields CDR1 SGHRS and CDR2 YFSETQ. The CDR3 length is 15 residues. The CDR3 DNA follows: TGCGCCAGCAGCTTGCTGGGAGGGGGTTTACATGGCTACACCTTC. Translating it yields CASSLLGGGLHGYTF. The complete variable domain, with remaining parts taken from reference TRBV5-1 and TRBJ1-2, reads KAGVTQTPRYLIKTRGQQVTLSCSPISGHRSVSWYQQTPGQGLQFLFEYFSETQRNKGNFPGRFSGRQFSNSRSEMNVSTLELGDSALYLCASSLLGGGLHGYTFGSGTRLTVV.

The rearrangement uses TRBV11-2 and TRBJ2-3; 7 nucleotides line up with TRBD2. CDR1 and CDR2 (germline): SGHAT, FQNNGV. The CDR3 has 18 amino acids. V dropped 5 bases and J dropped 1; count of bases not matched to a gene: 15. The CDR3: CASSATSWGGIGTDTQYF. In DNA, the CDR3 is TGTGCCAGCAGCGCGACTAGCTGGGGTGGGATTGGCACAGATACGCAGTATTTT.

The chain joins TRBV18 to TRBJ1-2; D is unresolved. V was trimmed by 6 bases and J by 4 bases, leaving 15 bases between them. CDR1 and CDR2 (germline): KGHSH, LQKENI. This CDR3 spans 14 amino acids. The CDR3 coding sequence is TGTGCCAGCTCCCCCAACAGCCCTTTCTATGGCTACACCTTC. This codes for CASSPNSPFYGYTF.

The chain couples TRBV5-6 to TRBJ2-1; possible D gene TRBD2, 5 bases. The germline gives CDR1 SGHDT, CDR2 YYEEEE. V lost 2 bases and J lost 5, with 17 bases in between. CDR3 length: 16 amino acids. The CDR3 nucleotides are TGTGCCAGCAGCTTCGGGGAACAAGACCGGAACAATGAGCAGTTCTTC. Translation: CASSFGEQDRNNEQFF.

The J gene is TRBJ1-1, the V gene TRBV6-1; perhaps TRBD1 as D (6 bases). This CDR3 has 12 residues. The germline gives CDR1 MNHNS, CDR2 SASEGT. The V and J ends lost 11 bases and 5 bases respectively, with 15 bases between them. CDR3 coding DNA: TGTGCCGGGAGGGGGGGGGTAACTGAAGCTTTCTTT. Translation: CAGRGGVTEAFF.

The CDR3 DNA is TGCAGCGTTGAGTCGGACAGGGATCGGGGCTACACCTTC. Translated, it gives CSVESDRDRGYTF. This chain links TRBV29-1 with TRBJ1-2; 8 positions agree with TRBD1. The CDR3 contains 13 residues. Trimming removed 3 bases from V and 8 bases from J; junction bases left unmatched: 8. Germline loops: CDR1 SQVTM, CDR2 ANQGSEA. The variable domain in full, completed from reference TRBV29-1 and TRBJ1-2, reads SAVISQKPSRDICQRGTSLTIQCQVDSQVTMMFWYRQQPGQSLTLIATANQGSEATYESGFVIDKFPISRPNLTFSTLTVSNMSPEDSSIYLCSVESDRDRGYTFGSGTRLTVV.

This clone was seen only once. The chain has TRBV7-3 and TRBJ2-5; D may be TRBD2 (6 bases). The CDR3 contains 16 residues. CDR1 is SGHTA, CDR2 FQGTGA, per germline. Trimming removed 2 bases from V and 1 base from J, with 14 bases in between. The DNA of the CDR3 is TGTGCCAGCAGCTTAGGATTCATGGGGGGCCAAGAGACCCAGTACTTC. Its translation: CASSLGFMGGQETQYF.

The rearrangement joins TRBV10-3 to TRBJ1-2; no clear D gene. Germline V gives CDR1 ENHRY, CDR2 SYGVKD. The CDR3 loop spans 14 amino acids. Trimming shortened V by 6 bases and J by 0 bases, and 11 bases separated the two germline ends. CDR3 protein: CAIRGSTTNYGYTF. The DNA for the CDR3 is TGTGCCATCAGGGGTTCGACAACTAACTATGGCTACACCTTC.

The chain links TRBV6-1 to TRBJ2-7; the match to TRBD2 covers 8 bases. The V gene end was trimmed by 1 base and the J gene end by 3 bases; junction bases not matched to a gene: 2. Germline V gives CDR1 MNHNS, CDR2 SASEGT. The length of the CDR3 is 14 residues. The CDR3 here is CASSEVRGGYEQYF. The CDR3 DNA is TGTGCCAGCAGTGAAGTTCGGGGGGGCTACGAGCAGTACTTC.

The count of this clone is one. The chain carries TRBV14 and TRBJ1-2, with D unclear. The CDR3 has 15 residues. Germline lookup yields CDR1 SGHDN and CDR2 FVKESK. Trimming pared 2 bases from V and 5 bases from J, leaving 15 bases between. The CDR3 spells CASSQRLEGPYGYTF. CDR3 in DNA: TGTGCCAGCAGCCAACGACTAGAAGGACCTTATGGCTACACCTTC.

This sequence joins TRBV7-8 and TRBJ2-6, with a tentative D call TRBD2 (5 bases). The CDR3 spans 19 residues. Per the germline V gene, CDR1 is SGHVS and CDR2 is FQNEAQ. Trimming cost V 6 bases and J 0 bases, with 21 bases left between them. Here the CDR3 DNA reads TGTGCCAGCAGGCCACTATCGGGAAGGTACCACTCTGGGGCCAACGTCCTGACTTTC. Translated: CASRPLSGRYHSGANVLTF. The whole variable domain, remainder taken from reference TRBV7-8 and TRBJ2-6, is GAGVSQSPRYKVAKRGQDVALRCDPISGHVSLFWYQQALGQGPEFLTYFQNEAQLDKSGLPSDRFFAERPEGSVSTLKIQRTQQEDSAVYLCASRPLSGRYHSGANVLTFGAGSRLTVL.

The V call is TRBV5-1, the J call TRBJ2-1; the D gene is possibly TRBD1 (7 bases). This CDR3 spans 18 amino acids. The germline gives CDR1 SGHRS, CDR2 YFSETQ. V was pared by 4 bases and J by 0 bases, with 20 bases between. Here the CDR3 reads CASSRNRGLGSSYNEQFF. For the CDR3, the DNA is TGCGCCAGCAGCCGCAACAGGGGACTTGGAAGCTCCTACAATGAGCAGTTCTTC.

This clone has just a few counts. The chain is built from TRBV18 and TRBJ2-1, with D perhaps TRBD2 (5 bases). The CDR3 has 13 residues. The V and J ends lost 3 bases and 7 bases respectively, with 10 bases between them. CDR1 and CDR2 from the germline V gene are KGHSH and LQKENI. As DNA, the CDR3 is TGTGCCAGCTCACCCACCCGCGGGAATGAGCAGTTCTTC. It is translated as CASSPTRGNEQFF. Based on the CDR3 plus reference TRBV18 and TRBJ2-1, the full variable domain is NAGVMQNPRHLVRRRGQEARLRCSPMKGHSHVYWYRQLPEEGLKFMVYLQKENIIDESGMPKERFSAEFPKEGPSILRIQQVVRGDSAAYFCASSPTRGNEQFFGPGTRLTVL.

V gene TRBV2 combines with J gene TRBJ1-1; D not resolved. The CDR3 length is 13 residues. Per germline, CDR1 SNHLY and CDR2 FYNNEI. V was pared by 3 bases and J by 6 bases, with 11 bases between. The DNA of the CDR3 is TGTGCCAGCAGTGAGCCCGGTCAACCTGAAGCTTTCTTT. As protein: CASSEPGQPEAFF.

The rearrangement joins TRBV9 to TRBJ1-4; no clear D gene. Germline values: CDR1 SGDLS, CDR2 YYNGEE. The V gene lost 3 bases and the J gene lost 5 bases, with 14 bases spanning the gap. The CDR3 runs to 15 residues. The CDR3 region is CASSARGSVNEKLFF. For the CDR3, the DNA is TGTGCCAGCAGCGCCCGAGGGTCTGTAAATGAAAAACTGTTTTTT.